Sequencing of this T cell receptor beta chain was carried out in a study of CD8 T cells in ankylosing spondylitis. Study-wide results and caveats: According to the report, clones linked to the disease were significantly enriched in matched synovial fluid samples taken from ankylosing spondylitis patients. Existing reports had already noted some motif variants in reactive arthritis synovial fluid and blood. In ankylosing spondylitis blood, a motif of 7 to 9 highly homologous TCR beta variants appeared characteristic.

CDR3 length: 15 residues. V shed 0 bases and J shed 0 bases, with 7 bases lying between them. The V gene's germline CDR1 is SGHRS and CDR2 YFSETQ. Generation of TCR beta libraries employed quantitative 5'-RACE incorporating molecular barcodes. One entry per CDR3 protein, called by TCRdb with MiXCR from the 5' RACE reads. The data show approximately 210,000 distinct CDR3 sequences, about 13% seen once. On this clonotype itself: The antigen remains undetermined.

This sequence originates from a male donor with ankylosing spondylitis or in good health (not recorded which). The specimen sequenced was blood, either unsorted or a sorted T cell fraction (not recorded which). The V call is TRBV5-1, the J call TRBJ1-3; D is ambiguous. CDR3 nucleotides: TGCGCCAGCAGCTTGGATCCTAGCTCTGGAAACACCATATATTTT. The encoded protein is CASSLDPSSGNTIYF.